This TCR beta chain was captured by sequencing in a study of blood T cells in healthy people across ages (dated by TCRdb to the mid-2010s). About the study as a whole: In model experiments, roughly one uniquely barcoded TCR beta cDNA molecule per two T cells was captured by template switching. Using deep sequencing normalized with unique cDNA molecular identifiers, the study measured how TCR beta repertoire diversity changes with age. The donors were divided into four age groups: young (average approximately 17 years), middle-aged (around 41), aged (62) and long-lived (about 84). To avoid experimental bias, donors of different ages were spread randomly across the sequencing lanes. Using the same blood draw, the study looked at two additional independent replicas of 1 million unique cDNA reads for two donors, one aged 18 to 29 and the other aged 80 or older.

Study-level results and caveats: Observed TCR beta diversity correlated strongly with the percentage of naive T cells measured by flow cytometry. Observed TCR beta diversity per million T cells fell roughly linearly with age, and a significant reduction was already apparent by age roughly 40. Because the CMV infection status of the donors was unknown, age-related changes in expanded clonotypes may potentially have been confounded. Compared with the aged group, the long-lived group had more naive CD4+ T cells, fewer expanded clones and increased TCR diversity, a pattern suggesting age selection. Bulk unsorted PBMC profiling prevented conclusive comparison of naive and antigen-experienced compartments. Estimates of total diversity based on one million sequenced T cells were regarded as lower bounds and as underestimates.

The CDR3 covers 14 residues, taking in both the cysteine and the phenylalanine. Here the CDR3 DNA is all that survives: 42 bases in frame from base 1. V was cut back by 3 bases and J by 5 bases, leaving a gap of 12 bases between them. CDR1 and CDR2, per the germline V gene, are MDHEN and SYDVKM. This clonotype showed up just a few times. Its antigen remains undetermined. Base qualities are not at hand, and no much larger clone is one base apart. Libraries were prepared through 5' RACE. Instrument used: Illumina HiSeq 2500. A second 7 to 11 cycle PCR used a sample-barcoded 5' primer and a J-beta primer mix. A template-switch 5' adaptor carrying 12 random nucleotides introduced a unique molecular identifier onto each TCR beta cDNA molecule. At least 2.5 million CDR3-containing paired-end reads were obtained from each sample. First-strand cDNA was synthesized from all RNA with the Mint cDNA synthesis kit, primed by a TRBC-specific oligonucleotide. Following uracil-DNA glycosylase treatment, all cDNA underwent a first 18-cycle PCR with the universal primers M1SS and BC2_uni_R. Per the original workflow: For normalization, 1 million high-quality reads were randomly selected from each sample, with every read carrying a distinct molecular identifier. Instead of being binned into consensus sequences, reads that shared molecular identifiers were thrown out. MiTCR, run with a Q25 quality threshold and the strictest error-elimination algorithm, handled CDR3 identification, clonotype clustering and error correction. A nonparametric unseen species model with Euler transformation was used to estimate lower-bound total TCR beta diversity. Using fastp trimming at Q25 and MiXCR clonotype assembly, TCRdb reanalyzed the public sequencing data and kept in-frame beta chains. A single entry per CDR3 protein holds the most common genes and DNA from its merged rows. TCRdb, not the original authors, processed these V and J calls. This sample is represented by around 900,000 distinct CDR3 sequences; under 30% of them were singletons. About 18% of the sample lies in the top ten.

Donors were a few dozen systemically healthy Caucasian individuals from Russia aged roughly 6 to 95 years. Each donor gave about 10 milliliters of peripheral blood, drawn into EDTA-treated Vacutainer tubes. PBMCs were isolated by Ficoll-Paque density-gradient centrifugation, with at least 6 million obtained per sample. Total RNA was extracted from PBMCs with Trizol reagent, with at least 5.5 micrograms obtained per sample. The percentages of naive CD45RAhigh/CD27high T cells were determined by flow cytometry on a PBMC aliquot from every donor. This receptor was taken from a woman at least 80 years old in good health. Sequenced sample: blood. This chain joins TRBV28 to TRBJ2-3, with the D gene not confidently named. This receptor has the CDR3 CASSFSGPGDTQYF. Here is the DNA: TGTGCCAGCAGTTTTAGTGGACCTGGAGATACGCAGTATTTT.